In this sample, the clone carrying this TCR beta chain turned up once. As yet, its antigen is unknown. Axillary draining lymph nodes of breast cancer patients supplied the node samples. The data stem from a study of breast tumors, draining lymph nodes, adjacent tissues. Germline CDR1 is SGHRS and CDR2 is YFSETQ. Deletions cut 4 bases from V and 2 bases from J, with 9 bases between. The CDR3 has 13 residues. Points from the study as a whole: Tumor repertoires ranked between lymph nodes and nontumor tissue in diversity, with V and J gene preferences. Most tumor T cells seemingly derive from lymph node, then expand in tumor. Compared with basal-like, luminal-like tumors shared significantly more repertoire with nontumor tissue.

TCRdb fed the multiplex PCR reads into MiXCR, producing one record per CDR3 protein. The sample has approximately 250,000 distinct CDR3 sequences, around 34% seen once. The TCR originated in a female donor with breast cancer. Some clones in this sample may be carry-over from other donors' samples. The material sequenced was axillary lymph node tissue. V usage is TRBV5-1 and J usage is TRBJ1-1; D not resolved. CDR3 protein: CASSEGPNTEAFF. The CDR3 DNA reads as TGCGCCAGCAGCGAAGGACCAAACACTGAAGCTTTCTTT.